In its sample, the clone carrying this T cell receptor (beta chain) ranks as medium-sized. As to treatment: randomized to nivolumab then ipilimumab (arm A) or the reverse (arm B). None of the patients previously received DNA-damaging chemotherapy. Only in-frame clones appear in the TCRdb table, and some are missing; sequencing was by immunoSEQ multiplex PCR. The table records around 1,800 clones, under 20% of them present only once. The data stem from a study of sequential checkpoint blockade in melanoma. Study-wide context: Each arm's sequence ended with maintenance nivolumab. TCRβ was sequenced from DNA of 91 pretreatment tumors.

Germline V gene lookup returns CDR1 SGHNT and CDR2 YENEEA. The CDR3 totals 15 residues. V dropped 5 bases and J dropped 4; count of bases not matched to a gene: 7. This clonotype originated in a human donor with melanoma. Material: tumor tissue (inferred from file names), obtained from a patient given nivolumab and ipilimumab in sequence. This chain connects TRBV11-3 to TRBJ1-4; 7 bases fit TRBD1. CDR3 loop: CASSTRTGLNEKLFF. CDR3 DNA: TGTGCCAGCAGCACAAGGACAGGCCTTAATGAAAAACTGTTTTTT. Supplemented by reference TRBV11-3 and TRBJ1-4, the full variable domain reads EAGVVQSPRYKIIEKKQPVAFWCNPISGHNTLYWYLQNLGQGPELLIRYENEEAVDDSQLPKDRFSAERLKGVDSTLKIQPAELGDSAVYLCASSTRTGLNEKLFFGSGTQLSVL.